The 15 T cell receptor beta chains below all came from one sample that was sequenced in a study of blood T cell repertoires in COVID-19. Repertoires were generated with immunoSEQ multiplex PCR, while TCRdb's copy carries only in-frame clones and drops some. The data show some 490,000 clones, around 85% seen once. Material: PBMCs or T cells enriched from blood (not recorded which). The origin of the receptors is a woman aged 55-69 years who had recovered from COVID-19.

The chain is built from TRBV4-1 and TRBJ2-1; TRBD2 agrees at 7 bases. Unmatched junction bases numbered 5, after V lost 1 base and J lost 5 bases. The length of the CDR3 is 15 residues. Germline CDR1 MGHRA, CDR2 YSYEKL. The CDR3 is CASSQGLAPNNEQFF. DNA of the CDR3: TGCGCCAGCAGCCAAGGACTAGCCCCGAACAATGAGCAGTTCTTC.

The chain links TRBV6-6 to TRBJ1-2, with a weak D call TRBD1 (5 bases). The CDR3 runs to 16 residues. V was pared by 4 bases and J by 1 base, with 16 bases between. Germline V CDR1 and CDR2: MNHNY, SVGAGI (reference sequence). The CDR3 DNA sequence: TGTGCCAGCAGTTCCGGCCCGCAGGGTGGTAACTATGGCTACACCTTC. Translation: CASSSGPQGGNYGYTF.

The V and J genes are TRBV27 and TRBJ2-1; D remains ambiguous. CDR3 length equals 12 residues. Looked up from germline, CDR1 is MNHEY and CDR2 is SMNVEV (reference sequence). Trimming took off 0 bases at V and 6 bases at J, with 3 bases between the two ends. CDR3 residues: CASSLSRNEQFF. The CDR3 region has the DNA TGTGCCAGCAGTTTATCGCGCAATGAGCAGTTCTTC.

The rearrangement links TRBV5-1 to TRBJ2-5; no clear D. Germline lookup yields CDR1 SGHRS and CDR2 YFSETQ. The ends were cut back, 4 bases at V and 2 bases at J, with 9 bases in the middle. The CDR3 sequence is 13 residues long. The CDR3 here is CASSRGPQETQYF. The CDR3 DNA follows: TGCGCCAGCAGCCGCGGCCCTCAAGAGACCCAGTACTTC.

This chain links TRBV9 with TRBJ2-2; perhaps TRBD1 as D (6 bases). Germline-derived CDR1 and CDR2 are SGDLS and YYNGEE. The CDR3 totals 15 residues. Trimming shortened V by 4 bases and J by 5 bases, and 15 bases separated the two germline ends. The CDR3 DNA is TGTGCCAGCAGCCGAGGACTTCAGGGGACCGGGGAGCTGTTTTTT. Translation gives CASSRGLQGTGELFF.

CDR3 nucleotides: TGCGCCAGCAGCCTAGAGCGGGGGGGAAATGAGCAGTTCTTC. As protein: CASSLERGGNEQFF. The chain has TRBV5-1 and TRBJ2-1, with 10 bases matching TRBD2. The CDR3 is 14 residues long. V lost 4 bases, J lost 7 bases, and 5 bases stayed unmatched. The germline gives CDR1 SGHRS, CDR2 YFSETQ. Full variable domain (remainder filled in from reference TRBV5-1 and TRBJ2-1): KAGVTQTPRYLIKTRGQQVTLSCSPISGHRSVSWYQQTPGQGLQFLFEYFSETQRNKGNFPGRFSGRQFSNSRSEMNVSTLELGDSALYLCASSLERGGNEQFFGPGTRLTVL.

The chain has TRBV2 and TRBJ1-4, with 7 nucleotides matching TRBD1. This CDR3 is 15 amino acids long. V lost 6 bases and J lost 2; bases outside the gene matches: 6. CDR1 and CDR2 (germline): SNHLY, FYNNEI. The CDR3 DNA sequence: TGTGCCAGCAGGCGACAGGGACCCACTAATGAAAAACTGTTTTTT. This sequence encodes CASRRQGPTNEKLFF.

V and J are TRBV25-1 and TRBJ2-6; TRBD2 might be the D (5 bases). The CDR3 spans 17 residues. Trimming removed 4 bases from V and 2 bases from J, with 15 bases in between. The germline V gene has CDR1 MGHDK and CDR2 SYGVNS. The CDR3 here is CASSGKIGKTGANVLTF. The CDR3 nucleotides are TGTGCCAGCAGTGGAAAAATCGGGAAAACTGGGGCCAACGTCCTGACTTTC. Filled out from reference TRBV25-1 and TRBJ2-6, the complete variable domain reads EADIYQTPRYLVIGTGKKITLECSQTMGHDKMYWYQQDPGMELHLIHYSYGVNSTEKGDLSSESTVSRIRTEHFPLTLESARPSHTSQYLCASSGKIGKTGANVLTFGAGSRLTVL.

The chain joins TRBV20-1 to TRBJ2-3, with 8 bases matching TRBD2. The germline CDR1 and CDR2 sequences are DFQATT and SNEGSKA (reference sequence). The CDR3 covers 16 residues. V was clipped by 3 bases and J by 1 base; unmatched bases: 9. CDR3 region: CSASSQLRGGTDTQYF. CDR3 DNA: TGCAGTGCTAGTTCCCAGTTGCGGGGGGGCACAGATACGCAGTATTTT.

On this clone itself: This sample includes further DNA sequences coding for the same CDR3. The chain uses TRBV5-1 and TRBJ1-1, with 7 positions matching TRBD1. J gave up 0 bases and V 3 bases, and 2 bases lay outside the gene matches. The germline V gene encodes CDR1 SGHRS and CDR2 YFSETQ. This CDR3 is 14 amino acids long. The CDR3 is CASSWGQLNTEAFF. The CDR3, as DNA: TGCGCCAGCAGCTGGGGACAGCTGAACACTGAAGCTTTCTTT.

This chain links TRBV5-6 with TRBJ1-3; 11 nucleotides agree with TRBD1. The J segment lost 1 base and the V segment lost 4 bases, leaving 10 bases of the junction unmatched. CDR3 length: 18 residues. CDR1 SGHDT and CDR2 YYEEEE come from the germline V gene. The CDR3 DNA sequence: TGTGCCAGCAGCAACCGGGACAGGGGGGTATTGTCTGGAAACACCATATATTTT. Protein sequence: CASSNRDRGVLSGNTIYF.

This chain links TRBV18 with TRBJ1-3; no clear D gene. Deletions cut 3 bases from V and 0 bases from J, with 12 bases between. This CDR3 has 16 residues. CDR1 KGHSH and CDR2 LQKENI come from the germline V gene. CDR3 region: CASSPKDISSGNTIYF. CDR3 in DNA: TGTGCCAGCTCACCTAAAGACATTAGCTCTGGAAACACCATATATTTT.

The V call is TRBV2, the J call TRBJ2-2; 8 nucleotides align to TRBD1. The junction had 7 bases not matched to a gene; V was cut back by 8 bases and J by 5 bases. Looked up from germline, CDR1 is SNHLY and CDR2 is FYNNEI. The CDR3 has 14 residues. The CDR3: CASSEDRGTGELFF. CDR3 sequence (DNA): TGTGCCAGCTCGGAAGACAGGGGTACCGGGGAGCTGTTTTTT.

The chain combines TRBV6-6 with TRBJ2-5; no clear D. The CDR3 totals 12 residues. CDR1 and CDR2 from the germline V gene are MNHNY and SVGAGI (reference sequence). The V gene lost 3 bases and the J gene lost 4 bases, with 6 bases spanning the gap. CDR3 protein: CASSYSRETQYF. CDR3 sequence (DNA): TGTGCCAGCAGTTATTCGAGAGAGACCCAGTACTTC.

This chain uses TRBV24-1 with TRBJ2-1; 8 bases are shared with TRBD1. The CDR3 spans 17 residues. The V gene's germline CDR1 is KGHDR and CDR2 SFDVKD. The V segment lost 4 bases and the J segment 5 bases; nucleotides outside the gene matches: 12. CDR3 in DNA: TGTGCCACCAGTGACCTCGGACAGGGAAAGGTAGACAATGAGCAGTTCTTC. Protein sequence: CATSDLGQGKVDNEQFF.